The 15 T cell receptor beta chains below come from one sample, sequenced in a study of identical twins. TCRdb reprocessed the 5' RACE reads with MiXCR, giving one entry per CDR3 protein. The data hold hundreds of thousands of distinct CDR3 sequences, with 9% to 15% observed a single time. These same records also appear under a second study, on yellow fever vaccine responses in identical twins.

Sequences were obtained from PBMCs. These receptors were collected from a woman younger than 30 in good health.

The V and J genes are TRBV29-1 and TRBJ2-3, with TRBD1 identical over 7 bases. The trim removed 3 bases at V and 1 base at J, leaving 4 bases unmatched. CDR1 is SQVTM and CDR2 is ANQGSEA in the germline V gene. The CDR3 totals 14 residues. This CDR3 reads CSVDRGIGTDTQYF. The CDR3 nucleotides are TGCAGCGTTGACAGGGGGATTGGCACAGATACGCAGTATTTT.

This chain connects TRBV6-2 or TRBV6-3 to TRBJ2-3; a possible D gene is TRBD1 (6 bases). Germline assignment: CDR1 MNHEY and CDR2 SVGEGT. CDR3 length equals 15 residues. V was pared by 5 bases and J by 3 bases, with 15 bases between. The CDR3 loop reads CASSTPTGSTDTQYF. DNA for the CDR3: TGTGCCAGCAGTACACCGACAGGTTCGACAGATACGCAGTATTTT.

This clonotype was recorded many times. This chain joins TRBV15 and TRBJ2-5; TRBD1 is a possible D gene (5 bases). CDR1 LNHNV and CDR2 YYDKDF come from the germline V gene (reference sequence). The CDR3 runs to 12 residues. Trimming shortened V by 8 bases and J by 5 bases, and 12 bases separated the two germline ends. The CDR3 region has the DNA TGTGCCACCTGGTGGGGCTCGGAGACCCAGTACTTC. The encoded protein is CATWWGSETQYF.

The chain links TRBV5-6 to TRBJ2-4; D ambiguous. CDR1 is SGHDT, CDR2 YYEEEE, per germline. Trimming removed 0 bases at V and 4 bases at J, with 14 bases between. The CDR3 consists of 16 residues. For the CDR3, the DNA is TGTGCCAGCAGCTTGGTTGCGACGGCGATTAAAAACATTCAGTACTTC. As protein: CASSLVATAIKNIQYF.

The gene calls are TRBV9 and TRBJ2-7, with TRBD1 as a possible D gene (6 bases). The CDR3 spans 14 residues. The V gene lost 0 bases and the J gene lost 2 bases, with 9 bases spanning the gap. Germline V gene lookup returns CDR1 SGDLS and CDR2 YYNGEE. CDR3 coding DNA: TGTGCCAGCAGCGTAGACCCAGGGGCCTACGAGCAGTACTTC. Protein product: CASSVDPGAYEQYF.

This clonotype has a handful of counts. The chain employs TRBV28 and TRBJ2-7; TRBD2 is a possible D gene (6 bases). The CDR3 loop spans 16 amino acids. Trimming shortened V by 4 bases and J by 0 bases, and 16 bases separated the two germline ends. Looked up from germline, CDR1 is MDHEN and CDR2 is SYDVKM. As DNA, the CDR3 is TGTGCCAGCAGTTACCCCGGGACTTCGAGCTCCTACGAGCAGTACTTC. Protein product: CASSYPGTSSSYEQYF.

The chain couples TRBV5-1 to TRBJ2-7; weak D call: TRBD2 (7 bases). CDR1 is SGHRS, CDR2 YFSETQ, per germline. This CDR3 has 14 amino acids. The CDR3 DNA reads TGTGCCAGCAGCCTAGGGGGAGCGGGATACGAGCAGTACGTC. It codes for CASSLGGAGYEQYV.

A few counts support this clonotype. The rearrangement uses TRBV5-1 and TRBJ2-7; no reliable D call. The germline V and J ends were trimmed by 2 bases and 0 bases, with 12 bases remaining between them. The CDR3 is made up of 15 amino acids. Germline V gene lookup returns CDR1 SGHRS and CDR2 YFSETQ. CDR3 sequence reads: CASSLLGQYSYEQYF. DNA for the CDR3: TGCGCCAGCAGCTTACTCGGCCAGTACTCCTACGAGCAGTACTTC.

The V gene is TRBV7-9, the J gene TRBJ2-7; perhaps TRBD1 as D (6 bases). Germline-derived CDR1 and CDR2 are SEHNR and FQNEAQ (reference sequence). There are 12 residues in the CDR3. The V gene lost 5 bases and the J gene lost 7 bases, with 12 bases spanning the gap. The CDR3 region is CASSPMGAEQYF. The CDR3, as DNA: TGTGCCAGCAGCCCCATGGGGGCAGAGCAGTACTTC.

This clonotype appeared a few times. The chain is built from TRBV27 and TRBJ2-7, with D possibly called TRBD1 or TRBD2 (6 bases each). The CDR3 runs to 15 residues. Germline loops: CDR1 MNHEY, CDR2 SMNVEV (reference sequence). Trimming took 7 bases from V and 1 from J, leaving 17 bases between them. CDR3 loop: CASTKRGARSYEQYF. CDR3 nucleotide sequence: TGTGCCAGCACCAAGAGGGGGGCCCGGTCCTACGAGCAGTACTTC.

This clonotype was recorded at least ten times. The chain couples TRBV7-2 to TRBJ1-5; D is unresolved. The CDR3 length is 12 residues. Trimming stripped 4 bases from V and 4 bases from J, with 5 bases between. From germline, CDR1 is SGHTA and CDR2 FQGNSA. Written as DNA, the CDR3 is TGTGCCAGCAGCTCCGATAATCAGCCCCAGCATTTT. Amino acid sequence: CASSSDNQPQHF.

This chain connects TRBV7-9 to TRBJ1-2; maybe TRBD1 (6 bases). Germline values: CDR1 SEHNR, CDR2 FQNEAQ (reference sequence). V lost 1 base, J lost 4 bases, and 13 bases lay in between. CDR3 length equals 15 residues. The CDR3 loop is CASSLGAGAGYGYTF. In DNA form, the CDR3 reads TGTGCCAGCAGCTTAGGGGCAGGGGCTGGCTATGGCTACACCTTC. The whole variable domain, remainder taken from reference TRBV7-9 and TRBJ1-2, is DTGVSQNPRHKITKRGQNVTFRCDPISEHNRLYWYRQTLGQGPEFLTYFQNEAQLEKSRLLSDRFSAERPKGSFSTLEIQRTEQGDSAMYLCASSLGAGAGYGYTFGSGTRLTVV.

This clonotype has a handful of counts. CDR3 residues: CASSLGSGDGSSYEQYF. In DNA, the CDR3 is TGTGCCAGCAGCTTAGGGAGTGGGGACGGCAGCTCCTACGAGCAGTACTTC. The chain combines TRBV7-9 with TRBJ2-7, with D possibly being TRBD1 or TRBD2 (5 bases each). Germline CDR1 SEHNR, CDR2 FQNEAQ (reference sequence). With 1 base removed from V and 0 bases from J, the gap between germline ends came to 16 bases. The CDR3 extends over 17 amino acids.

The V call is TRBV12-3 or TRBV12-4, the J call TRBJ1-6; 7 nucleotides align to TRBD1. Germline trimming cut 5 bases from V and 5 bases from J; bases unmatched to any gene: 6. The CDR3 consists of 15 residues. This CDR3 is CASSRMDRNNSPLHF. The CDR3 coding sequence is TGTGCCAGCAGTCGCATGGACAGGAATAATTCACCCCTCCACTTT.

The chain combines TRBV5-1 with TRBJ2-7; the D gene is possibly TRBD1 (6 bases). This CDR3 is built from 15 residues. The germline V gene has CDR1 SGHRS and CDR2 YFSETQ. V gave up 4 bases and J gave up 6 bases, with 20 bases separating them. CDR3 nucleotides: TGCGCCAGCAGCGTAGGGGGATTGGCCGCCGGCGAGCAGTACTTC. It is translated as CASSVGGLAAGEQYF. The whole variable domain, filled in from reference TRBV5-1 and TRBJ2-7, reads KAGVTQTPRYLIKTRGQQVTLSCSPISGHRSVSWYQQTPGQGLQFLFEYFSETQRNKGNFPGRFSGRQFSNSRSEMNVSTLELGDSALYLCASSVGGLAAGEQYFGPGTRLTVT.